This is a list of T cell receptor delta chains from one sample in a study of gammadelta T cells in human blood. TCRdb re-identified clones in the RT-PCR reads via CATT. The top ten hold about half of the sample, which has 450 to 600 delta-chain clones, about 40% seen once. Sequencing used Vgamma9Vdelta2 gamma-delta T cells from adult blood. The receptor source for this set is a human donor. Both conserved end residues are part of each CDR3. Fields, in order: J gene, V gene, CDR3 protein.

>TRDJ1|TRDV2
CACDSLGGDTDKLIF
>TRDJ1|TRDV2
CACDILLGEVGTDKLIF
>TRDJ2|TRDV2
CACDKILGDTGSLTAQLFF
>TRDJ1|TRDV2
CACDTVVPTTGGYSRTDKLIF
>TRDJ3|TRDV2
CATVGESTRQMFF
>TRDJ1|TRDV2
CACDRLGDRNSHTDKLIF
>TRDJ1|TRDV2
CACDTVSRDTYDKLIF
>TRDJ1|TRDV2
CACDTVEPLRRYTDKLIF
>TRDJ1|TRDV2
CACDTVRPTGGYGYRRADKLIF
>TRDJ1|TRDV2
CACDILLGEVGADKLIF
>TRDJ1|TRDV2
CACDTVGANDKLIF
>TRDJ2|TRDV2
CACDTLGDTGTAQLFF
>TRDJ1|TRDV2
CACDTVDRGILSNVDKLIF
>TRDJ1|TRDV2
CACDRLGDGDKLIF